Listed below are T cell receptor beta chains from one sample, sequenced in a study of regulatory T cells in long-lasting Graves disease. MiXCR, applied by TCRdb to the multiplex PCR reads, yields one record per CDR3 protein. The table has roughly 520,000 distinct CDR3 sequences, around 12% seen once. This same sample was also part of a study on T cells in Graves' hyperthyroidism and ophthalmopathy.

Here the sequenced sample was peripheral blood mononuclear cells (PBMCs), taken at new diagnosis, from a patient treated with antithyroid drugs. These receptor sequences come from a woman in her thirties with Graves disease. CDR3s include the opening cysteine and the closing phenylalanine or tryptophan. The D gene is left open where the match is weak. Size values are once, few and many counts, or a class for expanded clones, and some rows have none.

CDR3 length: 16; clone size: many; D gene: TRBD1; V gene: TRBV18; J gene: TRBJ1-5; CDR3 DNA: TGTGCCAGCTCACCGGCTGTCAGGGGGAGCAATCAGCCCCAGCATTTT; CDR3 protein: CASSPAVRGSNQPQHF
CDR3 length: 11; clone size: many; D gene: .; V gene: TRBV11-2; J gene: TRBJ2-1; CDR3 DNA: TGTGCCAGCAGCTTAGTGTCCGAGCAGTTCTTC; CDR3 protein: CASSLVSEQFF
CDR3 length: 14; clone size: many; D gene: .; V gene: TRBV24-1; J gene: TRBJ2-1; CDR3 DNA: TGTGCCACCAGTGATCCCCAGTCAGGGAATGAGCAGTTCTTC; CDR3 protein: CATSDPQSGNEQFF
CDR3 length: 13; clone size: many; D gene: .; V gene: TRBV7-9; J gene: TRBJ1-2; CDR3 DNA: TGTGCCAGCAGCTTATGGGGGGTCGGCGGCTACACCTTC; CDR3 protein: CASSLWGVGGYTF
CDR3 length: 15; clone size: many; D gene: TRBD2; V gene: TRBV24-1; J gene: TRBJ2-3; CDR3 DNA: TGTGCCACCAGTGAATTAGCGGGAGGGCCGGGAGCGCAGTATTTT; CDR3 protein: CATSELAGGPGAQYF
CDR3 length: 15; clone size: many; D gene: TRBD1; V gene: TRBV12-3/TRBV12-4; J gene: TRBJ1-1; CDR3 DNA: TGTGCCAGCAGTTTGACCGGGACAGGGCATGATGAAGCTTTCTTT; CDR3 protein: CASSLTGTGHDEAFF
CDR3 length: 15; clone size: many; D gene: TRBD1; V gene: TRBV3-1; J gene: TRBJ1-1; CDR3 DNA: TGTGCCAGCAGCCAAGGACAGGGGGTGGACACTGAAGCTTTCTTT; CDR3 protein: CASSQGQGVDTEAFF
CDR3 length: 14; clone size: .; D gene: .; V gene: TRBV7-3; J gene: TRBJ2-2; CDR3 DNA: TGTGCCAGCAGCCCAGAGCGGGCCACCGGGGAGCTGTTTTTT; CDR3 protein: CASSPERATGELFF
CDR3 length: 14; clone size: many; D gene: .; V gene: TRBV27; J gene: TRBJ2-2; CDR3 DNA: TGTGCCAGCTCGGCGGGAACCGGGCCCGGGGAGCTGTTTTTT; CDR3 protein: CASSAGTGPGELFF
CDR3 length: 11; clone size: many; D gene: .; V gene: TRBV30; J gene: TRBJ1-1; CDR3 DNA: TGTGCCTGGAGTGTGGCAGGGGCGGCTTTCTTT; CDR3 protein: CAWSVAGAAFF
CDR3 length: 11; clone size: .; D gene: .; V gene: TRBV19; J gene: TRBJ2-7; CDR3 DNA: TGTGCCAGTAGCCACGGGTGGGGTATTTACTTC; CDR3 protein: CASSHGWGIYF
CDR3 length: 14; clone size: many; D gene: TRBD2; V gene: TRBV2; J gene: TRBJ2-1; CDR3 DNA: TGTGCCAGCAGTCGGACTAGCGGGGAGATTGAGCAGTTCTTC; CDR3 protein: CASSRTSGEIEQFF
CDR3 length: 16; clone size: few; D gene: TRBD2; V gene: TRBV9; J gene: TRBJ2-7; CDR3 DNA: TGTGCCAGCAGCCCACATCTCGGCGGGGGAGGCCACGAGCAGTACTTC; CDR3 protein: CASSPHLGGGGHEQYF
CDR3 length: 12; clone size: many; D gene: .; V gene: TRBV7-9; J gene: TRBJ2-7; CDR3 DNA: TGTGCCAGCAGCTCCCCAGCCTACGAGCAGTACTTC; CDR3 protein: CASSSPAYEQYF
CDR3 length: 15; clone size: .; D gene: .; V gene: TRBV13; J gene: TRBJ2-7; CDR3 DNA: TGTGCCAGCAGACTCAGTGGTGGGCCCACGGGGGAGCAGTACTTC; CDR3 protein: CASRLSGGPTGEQYF
CDR3 length: 13; clone size: many; D gene: .; V gene: TRBV7-2; J gene: TRBJ2-7; CDR3 DNA: TGTGCCAGCAGCTTAGATTCGATCTACGAGCAGTACTTC; CDR3 protein: CASSLDSIYEQYF
CDR3 length: 19; clone size: many; D gene: TRBD1; V gene: TRBV12-3/TRBV12-4; J gene: TRBJ1-2; CDR3 DNA: TGTGCCAGCAGTGGCCGACGGACAGGGGGCGCCGGTTGGGAATATGGCTACACCTTC; CDR3 protein: CASSGRRTGGAGWEYGYTF
CDR3 length: 14; clone size: many; D gene: .; V gene: TRBV30; J gene: TRBJ1-2; CDR3 DNA: TGTGCCTGGACCTGGGACCTGATTTTGGGTGGCTACACCTTC; CDR3 protein: CAWTWDLILGGYTF
CDR3 length: 15; clone size: .; D gene: .; V gene: TRBV6-1; J gene: TRBJ1-5; CDR3 DNA: TGTGCCAGCACTCTCGAGGGGGGCCTATTGCAGCCCCAGCATTTT; CDR3 protein: CASTLEGGLLQPQHF
CDR3 length: 15; clone size: few; D gene: .; V gene: TRBV15; J gene: TRBJ1-4; CDR3 DNA: TGTGCCACCAGCAGAGGAAAGGGGATAAATGAAAAACTGTTTTTT; CDR3 protein: CATSRGKGINEKLFF
CDR3 length: 13; clone size: few; D gene: .; V gene: TRBV3-1; J gene: TRBJ1-6; CDR3 DNA: TGTGCCAGCAGCCAAGATCCTTCGATGACCCTCCACTTT; CDR3 protein: CASSQDPSMTLHF
CDR3 length: 12; clone size: many; D gene: .; V gene: TRBV11-3; J gene: TRBJ2-3; CDR3 DNA: TGTGCCAGCAGCTTTGACACAGATACGCAGTATTTT; CDR3 protein: CASSFDTDTQYF
CDR3 length: 15; clone size: many; D gene: .; V gene: TRBV6-2/TRBV6-3; J gene: TRBJ2-7; CDR3 DNA: TGTGCCAGCAGTTACTCGGGGGACTGGAACTACGAGCAGTACTTC; CDR3 protein: CASSYSGDWNYEQYF
CDR3 length: 15; clone size: many; D gene: .; V gene: TRBV11-1; J gene: TRBJ2-3; CDR3 DNA: TGTGCCAGCAGCCTCTCGGGAATACGCACAGATACGCAGTATTTT; CDR3 protein: CASSLSGIRTDTQYF
CDR3 length: 16; clone size: many; D gene: .; V gene: TRBV20-1; J gene: TRBJ1-5; CDR3 DNA: TGCAGTGCCTGGATGGACAGACCCTATAGCAATCAGCCCCAGCATTTT; CDR3 protein: CSAWMDRPYSNQPQHF
CDR3 length: 14; clone size: many; D gene: TRBD2; V gene: TRBV20-1; J gene: TRBJ2-1; CDR3 DNA: TGCAGTGCTAGGGGGAGGGCCGGTTCTAATGAGCAGTTCTTC; CDR3 protein: CSARGRAGSNEQFF
CDR3 length: 19; clone size: .; D gene: TRBD2; V gene: TRBV24-1; J gene: TRBJ2-1; CDR3 DNA: TGTGCCACCAGTGATCCACGGAGGACTAGCGGGGGCTCCTACAATGAGCAGTTCTTC; CDR3 protein: CATSDPRRTSGGSYNEQFF
CDR3 length: 15; clone size: many; D gene: TRBD1; V gene: TRBV5-1; J gene: TRBJ1-1; CDR3 DNA: TGTGCCAGCAGAAGGACAGGGATGATGAACACTGAAGCTTTCTTT; CDR3 protein: CASRRTGMMNTEAFF
CDR3 length: 16; clone size: .; D gene: .; V gene: TRBV20-1; J gene: TRBJ1-1; CDR3 DNA: TGCAGTGCTAGAGGGGTGGTACAGGCCGGGAACACTGAAGCTTTCTTT; CDR3 protein: CSARGVVQAGNTEAFF
CDR3 length: 13; clone size: many; D gene: .; V gene: TRBV7-9; J gene: TRBJ2-7; CDR3 DNA: TGTGCCAGCAGCTTAGAATCCGACGAGAAGCAGTACTTC; CDR3 protein: CASSLESDEKQYF
CDR3 length: 14; clone size: .; D gene: TRBD2; V gene: TRBV19; J gene: TRBJ2-7; CDR3 DNA: TGTGCCAGTAGTATCCCCGGGAGGGACTACGAGCAGTACTTC; CDR3 protein: CASSIPGRDYEQYF
CDR3 length: 16; clone size: .; D gene: TRBD2; V gene: TRBV7-2; J gene: TRBJ2-2; CDR3 DNA: TGTGCCAGCAGCCTCCGACTAGCCGTGAGCACCGGGGAGCTGTTTTTT; CDR3 protein: CASSLRLAVSTGELFF
CDR3 length: 15; clone size: many; D gene: .; V gene: TRBV20-1; J gene: TRBJ2-5; CDR3 DNA: TGCAGTGCTAGAGATCAGGCAGGGTTAAAAGAGACCCAGTACTTC; CDR3 protein: CSARDQAGLKETQYF
CDR3 length: 15; clone size: .; D gene: TRBD2; V gene: TRBV24-1; J gene: TRBJ2-2; CDR3 DNA: TGTGCCACCAGACCGGGAACTAGCGCCCCCGGGGAGCTGTTTTTT; CDR3 protein: CATRPGTSAPGELFF
CDR3 length: 15; clone size: few; D gene: .; V gene: TRBV20-1; J gene: TRBJ2-1; CDR3 DNA: TGCAGTGCTACAGAAGACAACCCAGCCTACAATGAGCAGTTCTTC; CDR3 protein: CSATEDNPAYNEQFF
CDR3 length: 16; clone size: many; D gene: TRBD1; V gene: TRBV28; J gene: TRBJ1-5; CDR3 DNA: TGTGCCAGCACGATCGACCGACAGGGGCCCAATCAGCCCCAGCATTTT; CDR3 protein: CASTIDRQGPNQPQHF
CDR3 length: 14; clone size: .; D gene: .; V gene: TRBV4-2; J gene: TRBJ2-2; CDR3 DNA: TGTGCCAGCAGCCAAGAGGTGGACACCGGGGAGCTGTTTTTT; CDR3 protein: CASSQEVDTGELFF